Listed here are 31 T cell receptor beta chains from one sample, sequenced in a study of blood T cells in healthy people across ages. For the second PCR, which ran for 7 to 11 cycles, a sample-barcoded 5' primer and a J-beta primer mix were used. One entry per CDR3 protein, called by TCRdb with MiXCR from the 5' RACE reads. The data show about 570,000 distinct CDR3 sequences, 27% seen once. Material: blood. These receptors came from a woman aged 70-85 years in good health.

This clonotype appeared a few times. At one of its ends the junction is not consistent with the germline gene, which may arise from a read error. This chain uses TRBV11-3 with TRBJ2-4, with 11 bases aligning to TRBD2. CDR1 is SGHNT and CDR2 is YENEEA in the germline V gene. The CDR3 length is 17 residues. The CDR3 protein is CAGSLPSGGIAKNIQYF. CDR3 nucleotide sequence: TGTGCCGGCAGCTTGCCTAGCGGGGGGATAGCCAAAAACATTCAGTACTTC.

This clonotype turned up a few times. The V gene is TRBV6-6, the J gene TRBJ2-7; TRBD1 might be the D (6 bases). Germline V gives CDR1 MNHNY, CDR2 SVGAGI (reference sequence). The CDR3 has 16 amino acids. V lost 2 bases, J lost 1 base, and 15 bases lay in between. The CDR3 nucleotides read TGTGCCAGCAGTTACCCAACGAGGACAGTATCCTACGAGCAGTACTTC. This gives the protein CASSYPTRTVSYEQYF.

This clonotype was recorded a few times. This chain uses TRBV7-8 with TRBJ2-1; D perhaps matches TRBD1 (6 bases). Germline CDR1 and CDR2: SGHVS and FQNEAQ. Trimming took 5 bases from V and 0 from J, leaving 11 bases between them. This CDR3 spans 15 amino acids. The CDR3 nucleotides are TGTGCCAGCAGCCCAGTGGGGGCCTCCTACAATGAGCAGTTCTTC. Protein: CASSPVGASYNEQFF.

The V and J genes are TRBV15 and TRBJ2-3; the D is unclear. V was trimmed by 1 base and J by 1 base, leaving 12 bases between them. The CDR3 runs 16 residues. Germline-derived CDR1 and CDR2 are LNHNV and YYDKDF (reference sequence). CDR3 DNA: TGTGCCACCAGCAGAGGGGCAGGATTAGGCACAGATACGCAGTATTTT. It specifies CATSRGAGLGTDTQYF.

The chain employs TRBV12-3 or TRBV12-4 and TRBJ2-3, with 7 bases lining up with TRBD1. The length of the CDR3 is 17 residues. V lost 3 bases, J lost 7 bases, and 16 bases stayed unmatched. The CDR3 spells CASSFVFVMQGVNTQYF. The CDR3 DNA reads as TGTGCCAGCAGTTTTGTTTTTGTGATGCAGGGGGTGAATACGCAGTATTTT.

The chain is built from TRBV20-1 and TRBJ2-5; D is possibly TRBD2 (6 bases). CDR1 DFQATT and CDR2 SNEGSKA come from the germline V gene (reference sequence). CDR3 size: 13 residues. Deletions cut 0 bases from V and 5 bases from J, with 10 bases between. CDR3 sequence (DNA): TGCAGTGCTAGAGATCGGGCGGGGGAGACCCAGTACTTC. This codes for CSARDRAGETQYF.

This clonotype showed up just a few times. This may arise from a read error, as a much more abundant clone is one base away. This sequence joins TRBV25-1 and TRBJ2-4, with 8 bases lining up with TRBD2. Germline CDR1 is MGHDK and CDR2 is SYGVNS. This CDR3 spans 13 amino acids. The DNA for the CDR3 is TGTGCCAGCAGTGAATCAGGCGGGAGGATTCAGCACTTC. Its translation is CASSESGGRIQHF.

This clonotype came up a few times. The V call is TRBV20-1, the J call TRBJ1-1; weak D call: TRBD1 (6 bases). V lost 6 bases, J lost 1 base, and 15 bases lay in between. The CDR3 contains 14 residues. CDR1 is DFQATT and CDR2 is SNEGSKA in the germline V gene (reference sequence). Here the CDR3 reads CSAPRDTWNTEAFF. DNA for the CDR3: TGCAGTGCCCCCCGGGACACTTGGAACACTGAAGCTTTCTTT.

The gene calls are TRBV7-2 and TRBJ2-2; 10 bases align to TRBD2. V shed 1 base, J shed 1 base, and the junction held 3 bases outside the gene matches. This CDR3 is 17 amino acids long. Germline V lookup: CDR1 SGHTA, CDR2 FQGNSA. The CDR3 region has the DNA TGTGCCAGCAGCTTAGAGTTAGCGGGGGGGAACACCGGGGAGCTGTTTTTT. This sequence encodes CASSLELAGGNTGELFF.

This chain links TRBV7-2 with TRBJ2-4; either TRBD1 or TRBD2 may fit D (5 bases each). Germline V gene data show CDR1 as SGHTA and CDR2 as FQGNSA. The V gene lost 5 bases and the J gene lost 0 bases, with 23 bases spanning the gap. This CDR3 is built from 19 residues. The CDR3 here is CASSALWDLSMGAKNIQYF. The CDR3 nucleotides read TGTGCCAGCAGCGCCCTATGGGACCTCAGTATGGGAGCCAAAAACATTCAGTACTTC.

A note on this clonotype: A clone one base away is much larger, so this may be a read error. CDR3 coding DNA: TGCGCCAGCAGCCAAGAACCTCAGATGAACACTCAAGCTTTCTTT. Translated, it gives CASSQEPQMNTQAFF. This chain links TRBV4-3 with TRBJ1-1; no firm D call. The CDR3 covers 15 residues. Germline values: CDR1 LGHNA, CDR2 YSLEER.

The J gene is TRBJ2-1, the V gene TRBV7-2; no firm D call. The ends were cut back, 1 base at V and 8 bases at J, with 9 bases in the middle. CDR1 and CDR2 (germline): SGHTA, FQGNSA. The CDR3 loop spans 13 amino acids. CDR3 in amino acids: CASSLGSEDEQFF. CDR3 bases: TGTGCCAGCAGCTTAGGGAGCGAAGATGAGCAGTTCTTC.

This clonotype has only a few counts. This chain links TRBV4-2 with TRBJ2-5; D is perhaps TRBD2 (5 bases). The better agreement between TRBJ2-7 and the DNA end casts doubt on the J call. CDR3 length: 13 amino acids. Germline CDR1 reads LGHNA; CDR2 reads YNFKEQ. The CDR3 sequence is CASSQVNGNEQYF. CDR3 sequence (DNA): TGTGCCAGCAGCCAAGTAAACGGGAACGAGCAGTACTTC.

The CDR3 bases are TGCAGCGTGGTCGGGCATAGCAATCAGCCCCAGCATTTT. Encoded protein: CSVVGHSNQPQHF. The chain has TRBV20-1 and TRBJ1-5; D gene unclear. The CDR3 consists of 13 residues. CDR1 and CDR2 (germline): DFQATT, SNEGSKA (reference sequence).

This clonotype was seen more than once but under ten times. This chain links TRBV12-3 or TRBV12-4 with TRBJ2-4; D is undetermined. V lost 7 bases, J lost 0 bases, and 4 bases lay in between. The CDR3 runs to 12 residues. CDR3 residues: CASTLAKNIQYF. Written as DNA, the CDR3 is TGTGCCAGCACCTTAGCCAAAAACATTCAGTACTTC.

This clonotype was detected once. The J gene is TRBJ2-3, the V gene TRBV20-1; TRBD2 might be the D (5 bases). Germline lookup yields CDR1 DFQATT and CDR2 SNEGSKA (reference sequence). V lost 3 bases and J 0 bases, leaving 13 bases between the germline ends. This CDR3 is built from 15 residues. For the CDR3, the DNA is TGCAGTGCTAGCGTTCCGACGGGGAGCACAGATACGCAGTATTTT. Its protein product is CSASVPTGSTDTQYF.

V is TRBV13 and J is TRBJ2-5, with D unclear. V was clipped by 5 bases and J by 5 bases, with 15 bases between them. This CDR3 comprises 14 residues. Germline-derived CDR1 and CDR2 are PRHDT and FYEKMQ (reference sequence). DNA for the CDR3: TGTGCCAGCAGCCGCCGGAATGATCGGGAGACCCAGTACTTC. It encodes CASSRRNDRETQYF.

The count of this clonotype is one. The conserved final phenylalanine or tryptophan is absent from the CDR3, which likely points to a read error. V and J are TRBV20-1 and TRBJ2-7; the match to TRBD2 covers 9 bases. Germline CDR1 reads DFQATT; CDR2 reads SNEGSKA (reference sequence). The CDR3 runs 14 residues. The V segment lost 2 bases and the J segment 7 bases; nucleotides outside the gene matches: 9. The CDR3 here is CSARTSGRLWEQYL. CDR3 bases: TGCAGTGCTAGAACTAGCGGGCGCCTCTGGGAGCAGTACCTC.

About this clonotype itself: At one of its ends the junction is not consistent with the germline gene, which may arise from a read error. The chain combines TRBV10-3 with TRBJ1-2, with D unresolved. Germline CDR1 is ENHRY and CDR2 is SYGVKD. The CDR3 has 12 amino acids. The CDR3 here is CAISEEVYGYIF. CDR3 bases: TGTGCCATCAGTGAGGAGGTTTATGGCTACATCTTC.

This chain connects TRBV12-3 or TRBV12-4 to TRBJ1-1; 7 bases are a match to TRBD1. V dropped 6 bases and J dropped 5; count of bases not matched to a gene: 6. The CDR3 spans 13 residues. The CDR3 reads CASRVGQWTEAFF. CDR3 nucleotides: TGTGCCAGCAGAGTGGGACAGTGGACTGAAGCTTTCTTT.

The V and J genes are TRBV15 and TRBJ2-7; possible D gene TRBD1, 5 bases. Germline values: CDR1 LNHNV, CDR2 YYDKDF (reference sequence). The CDR3 loop spans 16 amino acids. The ends were cut back, 0 bases at V and 1 base at J, with 13 bases in the middle. This CDR3 reads CATSREWVAGSYEQYF. For the CDR3, the DNA is TGTGCCACCAGCAGAGAATGGGTGGCAGGGTCCTACGAGCAGTACTTC.

This clonotype was found a few times. The CDR3 region has the DNA TGTGCCACCAGCAGAGCAGCGGAACCCACAGATACGCAGTATTTT. Its translation: CATSRAAEPTDTQYF. This rearrangement joins TRBV15 to TRBJ2-3; possibly TRBD2 for D (5 bases). Trimming left V 1 base short and J 2 bases short, with 10 bases between. The CDR3 is 15 amino acids. Germline-derived CDR1 and CDR2 are LNHNV and YYDKDF (reference sequence). Using reference TRBV15 and TRBJ2-3 for the parts outside the CDR3, the full variable domain is DAMVIQNPRYQVTQFGKPVTLSCSQTLNHNVMYWYQQKSSQAPKLLFHYYDKDFNNEADTPDNFQSRRPNTSFCFLDIRSPGLGDTAMYLCATSRAAEPTDTQYFGPGTRLTVL.

V and J are TRBV5-1 and TRBJ1-4, with 8 bases matching TRBD1. V shed 4 bases, J shed 5 bases, and the junction held 4 bases outside the gene matches. The length of the CDR3 is 14 residues. Germline loops: CDR1 SGHRS, CDR2 YFSETQ. The DNA for the CDR3 is TGCGCCAGCAGCCCGGACAGGGAAAATGAAAAACTGTTTTTT. Translated: CASSPDRENEKLFF.

On this clonotype itself: The junction departs from germline at one end; a sequencing error may be responsible. The J gene is TRBJ1-3, the V gene TRBV20-1; D unresolved. The CDR3 length is 11 residues. Germline V gives CDR1 DFQATT, CDR2 SNEGSKA (reference sequence). The CDR3 loop is CCGVNGNTIYF. The CDR3 DNA reads TGTTGTGGAGTAAATGGAAACACCATATATTTT.

This chain connects TRBV2 to TRBJ1-6; D is possibly TRBD1 (5 bases). Trimming removed 2 bases from V and 3 bases from J, with 8 bases in between. Germline lookup yields CDR1 SNHLY and CDR2 FYNNEI. The CDR3 is 15 residues long. The CDR3 sequence is CASSERGLYNSPLHF. The CDR3 bases are TGTGCCAGCAGTGAAAGGGGTCTCTATAATTCACCCCTCCACTTT.

This clonotype was seen many times. The V and J genes are TRBV3-1 and TRBJ2-1; D ambiguous. Between the trimmed V and J ends, which lost 1 base and 9 bases, there was a span of 19 bases. Germline V gene sequence: CDR1 LGHDT, CDR2 YNNKEL (reference sequence). The length of the CDR3 is 16 residues. The CDR3 nucleotides read TGTGCCAGCAGCCAAGTTCCGGCGGTTGGGGTTGGTGAGCAGTTCTTC. Protein: CASSQVPAVGVGEQFF.

This clonotype occurred a few times. The chain joins TRBV29-1 to TRBJ2-5; 10 positions match TRBD1. Per germline, CDR1 SQVTM and CDR2 ANQGSEA. This CDR3 has 14 residues. Trimming removed 6 bases from V and 6 bases from J; junction bases left unmatched: 10. The CDR3 sequence: CSVPRTGGEQTQYF. The DNA of the CDR3 is TGCAGCGTGCCCCGGACAGGGGGAGAACAGACCCAGTACTTC. Full variable domain (missing parts from reference TRBV29-1 and TRBJ2-5): SAVISQKPSRDICQRGTSLTIQCQVDSQVTMMFWYRQQPGQSLTLIATANQGSEATYESGFVIDKFPISRPNLTFSTLTVSNMSPEDSSIYLCSVPRTGGEQTQYFGPGTRLLVL.

The sample holds many counts of this clonotype. The genes are TRBV29-1 and TRBJ1-4, with D maybe TRBD1 (6 bases). The CDR3 contains 13 residues. The germline gives CDR1 SQVTM, CDR2 ANQGSEA. V was trimmed by 6 bases and J by 8 bases, leaving 16 bases between them. In nucleotides, the CDR3 is TGCAGCGTGCTACAGGGAATCGGAGAAAAACTGTTTTTT. Translation: CSVLQGIGEKLFF.

On this clonotype: One junction end disagrees with the germline gene, perhaps due to a read error. This chain links TRBV7-2 with TRBJ1-4; 7 bases map to TRBD1. Germline CDR1 reads SGHTA; CDR2 reads FQGNSA. CDR3 length: 14 residues. CDR3 in amino acids: CASSSQGMSEELFF. CDR3 sequence (DNA): TGTGCCAGCAGCTCACAGGGGATGAGTGAAGAACTGTTTTTT.

The chain links TRBV4-3 to TRBJ1-1, with D hard to call. CDR1 is LGHNA and CDR2 is YSLEER in the germline V gene. Trimming shortened V by 3 bases and J by 0 bases, and 8 bases separated the two germline ends. CDR3 length: 14 residues. The CDR3 is CASSHHPVNTEAFF. DNA of the CDR3: TGCGCCAGCAGCCATCATCCCGTGAACACTGAAGCTTTCTTT.

This clonotype was detected only a few times. The chain joins TRBV15 to TRBJ2-5, with 8 bases fitting TRBD1. The CDR3 runs to 17 residues. Trimming took 2 bases from V and 1 from J; bases not matched to a gene: 9. Germline V gene lookup returns CDR1 LNHNV and CDR2 YYDKDF (reference sequence). The CDR3 DNA is TGTGCCACCAGCAGATCCAAGAAGACAGGGGTCCAAGAGACCCAGTACTTC. Translation: CATSRSKKTGVQETQYF.